The entry below gives a single T cell receptor beta chain sequence along with its context. This sample is drawn from a study of T cells in Graves' hyperthyroidism and ophthalmopathy. Germline values: CDR1 SNHLY, CDR2 FYNNEI. CDR3 length: 16 amino acids. V was pared by 3 bases and J by 0 bases, with 13 bases between. RNA transcripts were the template for amplifying TCR beta CDR3 regions. HTBI primers were used for first-round RT-PCR of the TCR CDR3. TCRdb fed the multiplex PCR reads into MiXCR, producing one record per CDR3 protein. The sample contains around 400,000 distinct CDR3 sequences, roughly an eighth of which appear only once.

The specimen sequenced was blood. The origin of this receptor is a woman between 18 and 30 years old with Graves' hyperthyroidism. The genes are TRBV2 and TRBJ2-3, with D perhaps matching TRBD2 (5 bases). CDR3 DNA sequence: TGTGCCAGCAGTGACCCGAGCGGACCTAGCACAGATACGCAGTATTTT. Translated, it gives CASSDPSGPSTDTQYF.